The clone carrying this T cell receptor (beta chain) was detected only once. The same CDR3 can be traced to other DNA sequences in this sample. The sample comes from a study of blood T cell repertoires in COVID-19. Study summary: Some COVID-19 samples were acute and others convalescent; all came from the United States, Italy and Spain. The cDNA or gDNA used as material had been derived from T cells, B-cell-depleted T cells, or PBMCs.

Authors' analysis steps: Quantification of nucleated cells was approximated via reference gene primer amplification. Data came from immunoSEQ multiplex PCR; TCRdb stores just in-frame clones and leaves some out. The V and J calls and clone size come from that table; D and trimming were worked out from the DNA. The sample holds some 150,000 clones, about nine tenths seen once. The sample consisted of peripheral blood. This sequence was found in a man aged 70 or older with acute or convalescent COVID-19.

Written as DNA, the CDR3 is TGTGCCAGCAGCTATTCCTACGAGCAGTACTTC. Translating it yields CASSYSYEQYF. V usage is TRBV3-1 (or the pseudogene TRBV3-2) and J usage is TRBJ2-7; no clear D gene. V lost 5 bases to trimming and J lost 1 base, with 3 bases between them. This CDR3 region has 11 residues. The germline V gene encodes CDR1 LGHDT and CDR2 YNNKEL (reference sequence).